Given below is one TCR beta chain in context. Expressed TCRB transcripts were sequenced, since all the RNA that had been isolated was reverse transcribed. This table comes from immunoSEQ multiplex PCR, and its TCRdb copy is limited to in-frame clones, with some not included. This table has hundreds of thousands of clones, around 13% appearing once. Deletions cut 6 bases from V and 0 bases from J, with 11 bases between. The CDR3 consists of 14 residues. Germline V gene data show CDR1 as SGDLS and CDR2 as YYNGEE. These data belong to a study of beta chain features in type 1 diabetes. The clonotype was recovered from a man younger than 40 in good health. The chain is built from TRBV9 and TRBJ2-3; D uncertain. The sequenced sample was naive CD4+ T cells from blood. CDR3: CASTAMGSTDTQYF. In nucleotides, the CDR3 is TGTGCCAGCACCGCCATGGGTAGCACAGATACGCAGTATTTT.